This T cell receptor (beta chain) was observed in a study of blood T cell repertoires in COVID-19. Study-wide background: Acute-phase and convalescent COVID-19 samples originated in the United States, Italy and Spain. In each case, the material was cDNA or gDNA derived from T cells, B-cell-depleted T cells, or PBMCs.

Per the study methods: Reference gene primer amplification gave nucleated cell count estimates. The table came from immunoSEQ multiplex PCR; TCRdb's copy has only in-frame clones and leaves some out. The DNA gave D and trimming, while V, J and clone size come from that table. Of more than 300,000 clones in the sample, roughly 91% were seen once. About this clone itself: Other DNA sequences within the sample encode an identical CDR3.

CDR3 length equals 18 residues. Germline trimming cut 4 bases from V and 1 base from J; bases unmatched to any gene: 4. Germline assignment: CDR1 KGHDR and CDR2 SFDVKD. The sequenced material came from peripheral blood. This chain joins TRBV24-1 and TRBJ2-4; 15 nucleotides match TRBD2. This receptor was taken from a woman aged 25 to 39 with COVID-19, enrolled during active disease. As DNA, the CDR3 is TGTGCCACCAGTGACGGACTAGCGGGGGGGCTGGCCAAAAACATTCAGTACTTC. Translated, it gives CATSDGLAGGLAKNIQYF.